This is a list of T cell receptor beta chains from one sample in a study of T cell repertoires in cytomegalovirus infection. Using its own MiXCR run on the reads, TCRdb lists one record per CDR3 protein. The sample consists of roughly 500,000 distinct CDR3 sequences, about 33% of them appearing once. Antigens for these TCRs are unknown. The material was cultured PBMCs, obtained from culture after CMV antigen stimulation. The receptors stem from a human donor in good health (CMV status not recorded). Some clones in this sample may be carry-over from other donors' samples. Both conserved end residues are part of each CDR3. Fields, in order: D gene, clone size, V gene, J gene, CDR3 length, CDR3 protein, CDR3 DNA. A D gene is named only where the DNA matches it firmly. Where a row states a size, it is once, few, many or the class of an expanded clone; other rows omit it.

-	-	TRBV4-3	TRBJ1-5	15	CASSQEGRGDQPQHF	TGCGCCAGCAGCCAAGAAGGTCGGGGGGATCAGCCCCAGCATTTT
TRBD2	few	TRBV27	TRBJ2-3	16	CASSRSGGTSTDTQYF	TGTGCCAGCAGCCGTAGCGGGGGAACTAGCACAGATACGCAGTATTTT
-	few	TRBV27	TRBJ1-6	15	CASRLTRSYNSPLHF	TGTGCCAGCAGGCTGACTCGGAGTTATAATTCACCCCTCCACTTT
-	few	TRBV7-2	TRBJ2-1	12	CASSLDATEQFF	TGTGCCAGCAGCTTAGACGCGACCGAGCAGTTCTTC
-	-	TRBV24-1	TRBJ2-5	14	CATSDMTRGETQYF	TGTGCCACCAGTGACATGACCCGGGGGGAGACCCAGTACTTC
-	-	TRBV28	TRBJ1-1	12	CASSQSNTEAFF	TGTGCCAGCAGTCAATCCAACACTGAAGCTTTCTTT
-	-	TRBV6-1	TRBJ1-1	14	CASSSDSMNTEAFF	TGTGCCAGCAGTTCGGACAGCATGAACACTGAAGCTTTCTTT
-	-	TRBV7-2	TRBJ1-4	16	CASSLGRVSTNEKLFF	TGTGCCAGCAGCTTAGGACGCGTATCAACTAATGAAAAACTGTTTTTT
-	-	TRBV6-5	TRBJ2-6	14	CAPYRAAGANVLTF	TGTGCCCCCTACAGGGCTGCTGGGGCCAACGTCCTGACTTTC
TRBD1	few	TRBV7-9	TRBJ2-3	17	CASSSPDRDRTKDTQYF	TGTGCCAGCAGCTCACCAGACCGGGACAGAACTAAAGATACGCAGTATTTT
TRBD2	-	TRBV6-2/TRBV6-3	TRBJ2-3	19	CASRQRPLAGGPGTDTQYF	TGTGCCAGCAGACAAAGACCACTAGCGGGAGGGCCCGGCACAGATACGCAGTATTTT
-	-	TRBV12-3/TRBV12-4	TRBJ1-4	12	CASRLGGEKLFF	TGTGCCAGCAGGCTTGGGGGTGAAAAACTGTTTTTT
-	-	TRBV7-2	TRBJ1-2	17	CASSLGGGMEVAEGYTF	TGTGCCAGCAGCTTAGGAGGAGGGATGGAAGTAGCAGAGGGCTACACCTTC
-	-	TRBV27	TRBJ1-6	13	CASKRGGNSPLHF	TGTGCCAGCAAGAGGGGAGGCAATTCACCCCTCCACTTT
TRBD1	few	TRBV28	TRBJ2-7	15	CASSLRSGQRYEQYF	TGTGCCAGCAGTTTAAGATCGGGACAGCGTTACGAGCAGTACTTC
TRBD2	few	TRBV7-9	TRBJ2-3	17	CASSFGLAGVGKDTQYF	TGTGCCAGCAGCTTTGGACTAGCGGGAGTGGGTAAAGATACGCAGTATTTT
-	-	TRBV20-1	TRBJ2-7	14	CSARTPRVGHEQYF	TGCAGTGCTAGAACCCCACGGGTGGGCCACGAGCAGTACTTC
-	-	TRBV11-2	TRBJ1-1	13	CASSRQMNTEAFF	TGTGCCAGCAGCAGACAGATGAACACTGAAGCTTTCTTT
-	-	TRBV7-8	TRBJ2-3	14	CASSLVAGGSFKYF	-
-	few	TRBV7-9	TRBJ2-7	13	CASSFSGPTEQYF	TGTGCCAGCAGCTTCTCCGGACCCACTGAGCAGTACTTC
-	-	TRBV7-9	TRBJ2-1	15	CASSIISGKNNEQFF	TGTGCCAGCAGTATCATAAGCGGAAAAAACAATGAGCAGTTCTTC
-	-	TRBV15	TRBJ1-2	17	CATSRDLGQPPTYGYTF	TGTGCCACCAGCAGAGATCTCGGACAGCCGCCAACTTATGGCTACACCTTC
TRBD2	few	TRBV12-3/TRBV12-4	TRBJ2-7	16	CASSPSSSGRSYEQYF	TGTGCCAGCAGTCCCTCCTCTAGCGGGAGAAGCTACGAGCAGTACTTC
TRBD1	once	TRBV12-3/TRBV12-4	TRBJ1-1	14	CASSLDGDSTEAFF	TGTGCCAGCAGTTTAGATGGGGACAGCACTGAAGCTTTCTTT
TRBD1	few	TRBV7-3	TRBJ1-1	14	CASASDRYSTEAFF	TGTGCCAGCGCATCGGACAGGTACAGCACTGAAGCTTTCTTT
-	few	TRBV19	TRBJ1-1	14	CASITRRQGAEAFF	TGTGCCAGTATCACCCGGAGGCAAGGGGCTGAAGCTTTCTTT
-	few	TRBV28	TRBJ2-7	11	CASMRAVEQYF	TGTGCCAGCATGAGGGCGGTCGAGCAGTACTTC
-	-	TRBV5-1	TRBJ2-1	15	CASSLAVGGYNEQFF	TGCGCCAGCAGCTTGGCAGTTGGGGGATACAATGAGCAGTTCTTC
TRBD1	-	TRBV19	TRBJ1-1	15	CASSLTGTGRSEAFF	TGTGCCAGCTCCCTGACCGGGACAGGGCGTAGCGAAGCTTTCTTT
TRBD1	-	TRBV6-6	TRBJ2-7	16	CASSSVLGQGSYEQYF	TGTGCCAGCAGTTCCGTATTAGGACAGGGCTCCTACGAGCAGTACTTC
TRBD2	few	TRBV10-3	TRBJ2-1	16	CAISASGLAGSNEQFF	TGTGCCATCAGTGCGTCGGGACTAGCGGGAAGTAATGAGCAGTTCTTC
-	-	TRBV20-1	TRBJ1-1	13	CSARYREGTEAFF	TGCAGTGCTAGGTACAGGGAAGGGACTGAAGCTTTCTTT
-	few	TRBV7-8	TRBJ2-2	19	CASSLLQTTSSINTGELFF	TGTGCCAGCAGCCTATTACAGACTACCTCTTCAATAAACACCGGGGAGCTGTTTTTT
TRBD1	-	TRBV2	TRBJ1-3	16	CASGDSPTGTGNTIYF	TGTGCCAGCGGGGACAGCCCAACGGGAACTGGAAACACCATATATTTT
TRBD1	many	TRBV7-2	TRBJ2-1	13	CASSSDRDLEQFF	TGTGCCAGCAGCTCCGACAGGGATCTTGAGCAGTTCTTC
-	-	TRBV7-3	TRBJ2-1	15	CASTPVRGPYNEQFF	TGTGCCAGCACCCCCGTGAGAGGCCCGTACAATGAGCAGTTCTTC
TRBD2	-	TRBV10-3	TRBJ2-1	15	CAIRGGGRSYNEQFF	TGTGCCATCAGGGGCGGCGGGAGATCCTACAATGAGCAGTTCTTC
-	few	TRBV6-5	TRBJ2-1	16	CASSYTQSGKNNEQFF	TGTGCCAGCAGTTACACCCAGAGCGGCAAAAACAATGAGCAGTTCTTC
-	-	TRBV3-1	TRBJ2-7	17	CASSPHMTWVSSYEQYF	TGTGCCAGCAGCCCCCATATGACATGGGTGAGCTCCTACGAGCAGTACTTC
-	-	TRBV27	TRBJ2-3	13	CASSTTAGDTQYF	TGTGCCAGCAGTACGACCGCGGGAGATACGCAGTATTTT
-	-	TRBV7-4	TRBJ2-7	16	CASTSSAGVGGYEQYF	TGTGCCAGCACTTCGTCGGCGGGAGTAGGGGGGTACGAGCAGTACTTC